A selection of T cell receptor beta chains follows, all from one sample in a study of siplizumab effects on memory and regulatory T cells. Method: immunoSEQ multiplex PCR; TCRdb's copy keeps in-frame clones and lacks some. The sample yields approximately 100,000 clones, 90% to 95% seen once. Material: Tregs sorted from blood. Receptors were obtained from a human donor in good health. The CDR3 runs from the conserved cysteine through the conserved F or W. Each record gives: CDR3 length, clone size, J gene, D gene, V gene, CDR3 protein, CDR3 DNA. A D gene is named only where the DNA matches it firmly. Rows give clone size only sometimes, using once, few, many, or a class for an expanded clone.

length: 16
size: -
J: TRBJ2-7
D: -
V: TRBV6-5
CDR3: CASSYWRGGTLREQYF
DNA: TGTGCCAGCAGTTACTGGCGGGGCGGCACGCTTCGCGAGCAGTACTTC

length: 16
size: -
J: TRBJ2-3
D: TRBD2
V: TRBV4-2
CDR3: CASSQGSGGAADTQYF
DNA: TGTGCCAGCAGCCAAGGCAGCGGGGGGGCGGCAGATACGCAGTATTTT

length: 13
size: -
J: TRBJ2-2
D: -
V: TRBV5-1
CDR3: CATGTPNTGELFF
DNA: TGCGCCACCGGGACACCGAACACCGGGGAGCTGTTTTTT

length: 15
size: -
J: TRBJ2-7
D: TRBD1
V: TRBV5-1
CDR3: CASSLRGQGNYEQYF
DNA: TGCGCCAGCAGCTTACGGGGACAGGGGAATTACGAGCAGTACTTC

length: 13
size: -
J: TRBJ1-1
D: -
V: TRBV5-8
CDR3: CASSSLRLTEAFF
DNA: TGTGCCAGCAGCTCTCTTAGGTTAACTGAAGCTTTCTTT

length: 15
size: -
J: TRBJ1-5
D: TRBD1
V: TRBV19
CDR3: CASSLTGTGHQPQHF
DNA: TGTGCCAGTAGCCTGACAGGGACGGGACATCAGCCCCAGCATTTT

length: 14
size: -
J: TRBJ1-3
D: -
V: TRBV6-5
CDR3: CASSYIRSGNTIYF
DNA: TGTGCCAGCAGTTACATCCGGTCTGGAAACACCATATATTTT

length: 15
size: -
J: TRBJ1-2
D: TRBD1
V: TRBV5-1
CDR3: CASSDKGQGVYGYTF
DNA: TGCGCCAGCAGCGATAAGGGACAGGGAGTCTATGGCTACACCTTC

length: 14
size: -
J: TRBJ1-2
D: TRBD1
V: TRBV7-9
CDR3: CASSPRQGAGGYTF
DNA: TGTGCCAGCAGCCCCCGACAGGGGGCAGGTGGCTACACCTTC

length: 15
size: once
J: TRBJ1-1
D: TRBD1
V: TRBV7-2
CDR3: CASSPGTGLNTEAFF
DNA: TGTGCCAGCAGTCCCGGGACAGGGTTGAACACTGAAGCTTTCTTT

length: 14
size: once
J: TRBJ1-2
D: TRBD1
V: TRBV5-1
CDR3: CASSTGDRGYGYTF
DNA: TGCGCCAGCAGCACAGGGGATCGGGGCTATGGCTACACCTTC

length: 14
size: once
J: TRBJ1-1
D: -
V: TRBV6-5
CDR3: CASSSPGRNTEAFF
DNA: TGTGCCAGCAGTTCACCGGGACGGAACACTGAAGCTTTCTTT

length: 15
size: -
J: TRBJ2-5
D: -
V: TRBV11-2
CDR3: CASSLDPRRERGQYF
DNA: TGTGCCAGCAGCTTAGACCCGCGACGAGAGAGAGGCCAGTACTTC

length: 16
size: -
J: TRBJ1-1
D: -
V: TRBV5-5
CDR3: CASSFTPGGMNTEAFF
DNA: TGTGCCAGCAGCTTCACCCCCGGGGGAATGAACACTGAAGCTTTCTTT

length: 14
size: -
J: TRBJ1-1
D: -
V: TRBV6-1
CDR3: CASTEVSMNTEAFF
DNA: TGTGCCAGCACCGAGGTCAGCATGAACACTGAAGCTTTCTTT

length: 14
size: -
J: TRBJ1-2
D: -
V: TRBV6-6
CDR3: CASSYSGSGYGYTF
DNA: TGTGCCAGCAGTTACTCGGGGTCTGGGTATGGCTACACCTTC